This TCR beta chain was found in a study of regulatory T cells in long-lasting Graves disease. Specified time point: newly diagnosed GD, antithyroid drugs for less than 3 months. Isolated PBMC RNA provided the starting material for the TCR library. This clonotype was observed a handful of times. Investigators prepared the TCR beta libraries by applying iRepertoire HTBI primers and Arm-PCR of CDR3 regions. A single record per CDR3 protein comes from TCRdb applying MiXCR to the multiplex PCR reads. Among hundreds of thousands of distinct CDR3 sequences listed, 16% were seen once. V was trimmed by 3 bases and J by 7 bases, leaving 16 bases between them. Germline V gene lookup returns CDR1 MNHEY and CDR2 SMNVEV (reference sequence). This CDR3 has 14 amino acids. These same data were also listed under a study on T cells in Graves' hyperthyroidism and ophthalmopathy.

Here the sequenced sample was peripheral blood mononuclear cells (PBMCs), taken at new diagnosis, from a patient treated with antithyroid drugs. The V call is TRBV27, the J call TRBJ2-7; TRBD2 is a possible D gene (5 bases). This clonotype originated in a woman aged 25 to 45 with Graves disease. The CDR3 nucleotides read TGTGCCAGCAGTTTCTCGGACTCGCCGGGGGAGCAGTACTTC. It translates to CASSFSDSPGEQYF.